One and the same sample provided the 19 T cell receptor beta chains below, sequenced in a study of CD8+ T cells in alopecia areata. Regarding treatment: oral pan-JAK inhibitor, 5-10 mg twice daily. cDNA reverse transcribed from extracted RNA served as the sequencing template. Some clones are missing from TCRdb's copy, which holds only in-frame ones; the method was immunoSEQ multiplex PCR. The sample records 150,000 to 200,000 clones, about two thirds being singletons. The source material was CD4+ T cells sorted from blood, sampled at week 4, from a patient treated with tofacitinib. These TCRs come from a human donor with alopecia areata.

The V gene is TRBV5-1, the J gene TRBJ1-5; D possibly corresponds to TRBD1 (5 bases). The CDR3 consists of 16 residues. The V gene's germline CDR1 is SGHRS and CDR2 YFSETQ. The germline V and J ends were trimmed by 2 bases and 0 bases, with 12 bases remaining between them. CDR3 loop: CASSFPQGHSNQPQHF. The DNA of the CDR3 is TGCGCCAGCAGCTTCCCGCAGGGCCATAGCAATCAGCCCCAGCATTTT.

This clone showed up just a few times. The V gene is TRBV19, the J gene TRBJ2-1, with D hard to call. Per the germline V gene, CDR1 is LNHDA and CDR2 is SQIVND (reference sequence). The CDR3 has 15 amino acids. Trimming pared 3 bases from V and 7 bases from J, leaving 16 bases between. CDR3 region: CASSIDLGGQNEQFF. The CDR3 region has the DNA TGTGCCAGTAGTATTGATCTGGGCGGTCAGAATGAGCAGTTCTTC.

The CDR3 coding sequence is TGCGCCAGCAACCGGGACTCCGGGCATGGCTACACCTTC. Translating it yields CASNRDSGHGYTF. The chain combines TRBV5-1 with TRBJ1-2; possible D gene TRBD1, 5 bases. Germline CDR1 reads SGHRS; CDR2 reads YFSETQ. CDR3 length: 13 amino acids. V dropped 6 bases and J dropped 6 bases, with 15 bases sitting between them.

The V gene is TRBV29-1, the J gene TRBJ2-3, with a tentative D call TRBD2 (6 bases). Germline V gene sequence: CDR1 SQVTM, CDR2 ANQGSEA. CDR3 length equals 16 residues. Trimming stripped 4 bases from V and 0 bases from J, with 17 bases between. Here the CDR3 reads CSVASLGLLSTDTQYF. For the CDR3, the DNA is TGCAGCGTTGCCTCCCTGGGACTTCTGAGCACAGATACGCAGTATTTT.

V gene TRBV10-3 combines with J gene TRBJ2-5; D remains unclear. Between the trimmed V and J ends, which lost 0 bases and 5 bases, there was a span of 4 bases. Germline CDR1 ENHRY, CDR2 SYGVKD. The CDR3 extends over 12 amino acids. CDR3 loop: CAISESVETQYF. CDR3 sequence (DNA): TGTGCCATCAGTGAGTCGGTGGAGACCCAGTACTTC.

The chain employs TRBV5-1 and TRBJ1-1; no firm D call. CDR1 and CDR2 from the germline V gene are SGHRS and YFSETQ. V gave up 1 base and J gave up 4 bases, with 11 bases separating them. The CDR3 spans 14 residues. In nucleotides, the CDR3 is TGCGCCAGCAGCTTGCTTTCTAGCGGCACTGAAGCTTTCTTT. Its protein is CASSLLSSGTEAFF. Variable domain in full (rest from reference TRBV5-1 and TRBJ1-1): KAGVTQTPRYLIKTRGQQVTLSCSPISGHRSVSWYQQTPGQGLQFLFEYFSETQRNKGNFPGRFSGRQFSNSRSEMNVSTLELGDSALYLCASSLLSSGTEAFFGQGTRLTVV.

The chain uses TRBV7-2 and TRBJ2-1; TRBD2 aligns across 8 bases. V shed 1 base and J 7 bases; nucleotides not matched to a gene: 9. CDR3 length: 16 residues. Germline V gives CDR1 SGHTA, CDR2 FQGNSA. The CDR3, as DNA: TGTGCCAGCAGCTTAGAAGGTCGGGGGGGCTGGAATGAGCAGTTCTTC. Its translation: CASSLEGRGGWNEQFF.

This rearrangement joins TRBV18 to TRBJ2-3; D might be TRBD1 (5 bases). This CDR3 has 16 residues. Germline CDR1 and CDR2: KGHSH and LQKENI. V was cut by 1 base and J by 5 bases, with 16 bases left in between. The CDR3 sequence is CASSPLLKGYGDTQYF. The CDR3 DNA is TGTGCCAGCTCACCACTTCTTAAGGGGTATGGAGATACGCAGTATTTT.

CDR3: CASSQGTGLLLGQPQHF. CDR3 sequence (DNA): TGCGCCAGCAGCCAAGGGACAGGACTCTTGCTGGGTCAGCCCCAGCATTTT. The chain carries TRBV4-1 and TRBJ1-5, with 7 bases identical to TRBD1. Trimming removed 1 base from V and 6 bases from J; junction bases left unmatched: 12. The germline CDR1 and CDR2 sequences are MGHRA and YSYEKL. The CDR3 consists of 17 residues.

The V gene is TRBV5-4, the J gene TRBJ1-4; D remains unclear. This CDR3 comprises 15 residues. Germline-derived CDR1 and CDR2 are SGHNT and YYREEE (reference sequence). The ends were cut back, 0 bases at V and 0 bases at J, with 6 bases in the middle. The DNA for the CDR3 is TGTGCCAGCAGCTTGGGGCAGACAACTAATGAAAAACTGTTTTTT. Its protein product is CASSLGQTTNEKLFF.

J is TRBJ2-3 and V is TRBV30; D not certain. Germline V gene sequence: CDR1 GTSNPN, CDR2 SVGIG (reference sequence). There are 11 residues in the CDR3. Deletions cut 4 bases from V and 6 bases from J, with 8 bases between. The CDR3 region has the DNA TGTGCCTGGACCTACCGGGATACGCAGTATTTT. Translated: CAWTYRDTQYF.

This clone was seen a handful of times. The chain combines TRBV2 with TRBJ1-6; TRBD1 is a possible D gene (6 bases). The CDR3 has 17 amino acids. CDR1 SNHLY and CDR2 FYNNEI come from the germline V gene. V was pared by 7 bases and J by 1 base, with 17 bases between. The CDR3 nucleotides are TGTGCCAGCAACCATGCCCGCAGGGGTTCCTATAATTCACCCCTCCACTTT. Residues: CASNHARRGSYNSPLHF.

The J gene is TRBJ1-2, the V gene TRBV9; D not certain. Germline CDR1 is SGDLS and CDR2 is YYNGEE. The V and J ends lost 4 bases and 5 bases respectively, with 24 bases between them. CDR3 length: 17 residues. The CDR3 nucleotides are TGTGCCAGCAGCCCCCGTACGTACGACGGCACCCTTTATGGCTACACCTTC. It specifies CASSPRTYDGTLYGYTF.

V is TRBV19 and J is TRBJ1-1; D is perhaps TRBD1 (6 bases). Germline CDR1 is LNHDA and CDR2 is SQIVND (reference sequence). Trimming shortened V by 4 bases and J by 2 bases, and 11 bases separated the two germline ends. CDR3 size: 14 residues. CDR3 region: CASSRGQQNTEAFF. CDR3 DNA: TGTGCCAGTAGTAGAGGACAGCAAAACACTGAAGCTTTCTTT. The full variable domain, with the rest looked up from reference TRBV19 and TRBJ1-1, is DGGITQSPKYLFRKEGQNVTLSCEQNLNHDAMYWYRQDPGQGLRLIYYSQIVNDFQKGDIAEGYSVSREKKESFPLTVTSAQKNPTAFYLCASSRGQQNTEAFFGQGTRLTVV.

The V gene is TRBV29-1, the J gene TRBJ2-7, with 7 bases identical to TRBD1. J was trimmed by 0 bases and V by 4 bases; bases with no gene match: 3. Germline V gene data show CDR1 as SQVTM and CDR2 as ANQGSEA. The CDR3 totals 13 residues. The CDR3 sequence is CSVGQGNSYEQYF. DNA for the CDR3: TGCAGCGTTGGACAGGGAAACTCCTACGAGCAGTACTTC.

This clone was seen only a few times. The chain joins TRBV29-1 to TRBJ2-2, with unresolved D. V was trimmed by 6 bases and J by 4 bases, leaving 15 bases between them. Germline loops: CDR1 SQVTM, CDR2 ANQGSEA. This CDR3 has 14 amino acids. CDR3 protein: CSVAQTDGTGELFF. DNA for the CDR3: TGCAGCGTCGCTCAGACTGACGGCACCGGGGAGCTGTTTTTT.

The table lists this clone with many counts. V gene TRBV4-1 combines with J gene TRBJ1-4, with D perhaps TRBD1 (6 bases). Germline values: CDR1 MGHRA, CDR2 YSYEKL. The length of the CDR3 is 20 residues. V lost 2 bases to trimming and J lost 5 bases, with 27 bases between them. The CDR3 region has the DNA TGCGCCAGCAGCCAACCTTTTGGGGGGTCCGGACAGCGAGGGAATGAAAAACTGTTTTTT. The encoded protein is CASSQPFGGSGQRGNEKLFF.

The rearrangement uses TRBV4-1 and TRBJ2-5; D may be TRBD1 (6 bases). V lost 1 base and J 3 bases, leaving 6 bases between the germline ends. There are 13 residues in the CDR3. Germline CDR1 MGHRA, CDR2 YSYEKL. CDR3 coding DNA: TGCGCCAGCAGCCAAGGACAGGAAGAGACCCAGTACTTC. As protein: CASSQGQEETQYF.

This rearrangement joins TRBV30 to TRBJ1-6, with D possibly matching TRBD1 (6 bases). Germline V gene sequence: CDR1 GTSNPN, CDR2 SVGIG (reference sequence). CDR3 size: 13 residues. V was clipped by 4 bases and J by 2 bases, with 6 bases between them. The CDR3 protein is CAWTGAYNSPLHF. The CDR3 bases are TGTGCCTGGACAGGGGCCTATAATTCACCCCTCCACTTT.